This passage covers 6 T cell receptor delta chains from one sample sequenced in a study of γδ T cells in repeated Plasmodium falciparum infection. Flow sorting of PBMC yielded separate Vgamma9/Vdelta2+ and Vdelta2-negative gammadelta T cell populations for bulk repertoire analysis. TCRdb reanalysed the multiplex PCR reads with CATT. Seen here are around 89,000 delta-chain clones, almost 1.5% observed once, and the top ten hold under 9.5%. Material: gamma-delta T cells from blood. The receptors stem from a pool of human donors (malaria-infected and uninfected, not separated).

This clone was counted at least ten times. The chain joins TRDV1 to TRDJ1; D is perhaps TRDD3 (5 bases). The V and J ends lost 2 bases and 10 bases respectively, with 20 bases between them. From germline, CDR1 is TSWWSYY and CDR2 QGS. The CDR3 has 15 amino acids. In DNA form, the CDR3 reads TGTGCTCTTGGGGAAAGGAAGGGGCGCGCCCTGGGACTCATCTTT. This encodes CALGERKGRALGLIF.

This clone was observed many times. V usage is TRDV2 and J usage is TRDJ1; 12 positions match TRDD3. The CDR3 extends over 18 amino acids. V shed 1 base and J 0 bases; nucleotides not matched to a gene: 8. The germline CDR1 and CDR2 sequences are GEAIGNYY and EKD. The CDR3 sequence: CACDTEHWGIPYTDKLIF. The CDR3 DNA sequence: TGTGCCTGTGACACAGAACACTGGGGGATACCGTACACCGATAAACTCATCTTT.

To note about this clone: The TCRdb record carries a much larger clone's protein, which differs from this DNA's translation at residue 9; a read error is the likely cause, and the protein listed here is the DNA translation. The CDR3 DNA sequence: TGTGCTCTTGGGGAACTTATGTCGGGTGGGGGATATTACACCGATAAACTCATCTTT. Translating gives CALGELMSGGGYYTDKLIF. This chain joins TRDV1 and TRDJ1; 9 bases are shared with TRDD3. TCRdb is silent on the J gene; assignment here came from matching the DNA to germline. Germline assignment: CDR1 TSWWSYY and CDR2 QGS. V was clipped by 0 bases and J by 0 bases; unmatched bases: 11. The CDR3 runs 19 residues.

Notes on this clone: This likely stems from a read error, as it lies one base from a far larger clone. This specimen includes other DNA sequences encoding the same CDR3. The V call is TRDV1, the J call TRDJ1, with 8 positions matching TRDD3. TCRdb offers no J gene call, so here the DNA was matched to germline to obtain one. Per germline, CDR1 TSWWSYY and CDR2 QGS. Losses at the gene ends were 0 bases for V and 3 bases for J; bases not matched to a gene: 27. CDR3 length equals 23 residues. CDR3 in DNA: TGTGCTCTTGGGGAACTGCCCTGCCTTCCCAAGACTCTCTGGGGGACCCCTCCCGATAAACTCATCTTT. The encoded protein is CALGELPCLPKTLWGTPPDKLIF.

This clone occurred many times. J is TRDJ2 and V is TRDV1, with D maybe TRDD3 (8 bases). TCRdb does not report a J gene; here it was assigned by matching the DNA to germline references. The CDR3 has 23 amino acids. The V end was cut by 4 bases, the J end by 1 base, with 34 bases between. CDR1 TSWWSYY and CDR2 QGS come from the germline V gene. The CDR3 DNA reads TGTGCTCTTGGGGGTTCCTACGCACGTACTGGGGGGCCCCGAGGGGTTTTGACAGCACAACTCTTCTTT. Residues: CALGGSYARTGGPRGVLTAQLFF.

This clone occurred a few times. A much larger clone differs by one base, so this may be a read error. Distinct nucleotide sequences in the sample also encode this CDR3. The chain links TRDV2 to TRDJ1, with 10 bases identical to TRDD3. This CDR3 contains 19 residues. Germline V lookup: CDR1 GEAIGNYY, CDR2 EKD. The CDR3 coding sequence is TGCGCCTGTGACACCGGGCTTACGGGGGGATACGCCCACACCGATAAACTCATCTTT. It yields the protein CACDTGLTGGYAHTDKLIF.